This T cell receptor (beta chain) was sequenced during a study of graft-versus-host responses after intestinal transplantation (dated by TCRdb to the early 2020s). Background for the entire study: Recipients received multivisceral, liver-intestinal, or isolated intestinal transplants. Every recipient was given anti-thymocyte globulin induction, then maintenance tacrolimus and steroids for 3 to 4 years. After intestinal transplantation, graft-versus-host and host-versus-graft alloreactive T cell clones were followed in the graft, circulation and bone marrow using bulk TCR-beta CDR3 sequencing. Alloreactive clones were identified by sequencing pre-transplant mixed lymphocyte reaction products and comparing them with unstimulated pre-transplant donor and recipient T cells. A cohort of 24 intestinal transplant recipients, including one retransplant, was enrolled, and a few patients lacking pretransplant specimens were excluded. Donor T cell macrochimerism was defined as a peak of at least 4% donor T cells among recipient peripheral blood mononuclear cells. Rather than being sequenced by the commercial service, samples from a few later patients were sequenced in-house on an Illumina MiSeq and processed with MiXCR.

A word on this clone: It lacks a known antigen. Base qualities are not provided; no much larger clone lies one nucleotide away.

The library was generated by the immunoSEQ multiplex PCR assay. For most patients, high-throughput TCR-beta CDR3 sequencing of genomic DNA was performed by Adaptive Biotechnologies. In the paper's pipeline: TCR sequencing data were retrieved from Adaptive's ImmunoSEQ software for more than 15 patients, whereas three other patients were processed with MiXCR and VDJtools. CDR3 nucleotide sequences shared by donor and recipient were removed because the origin of these sequences could not be assigned. To count as alloreactive, a clone needed at least 2-fold expansion over unstimulated cells and a minimum CFSE-low frequency of 0.002% (template counts) or 0.001% (read counts). Mappable clones were those detected in sequenced pre-transplant spleen, lymph node, or MLR CFSE-low populations of the donor or recipient. Cumulative frequency of alloreactive clones was calculated as a percentage of all sequences weighted by copy number. TCRdb took this table from immuneACCESS and kept in-frame rearrangements with V and J called. Such tables lack part of the clones; where checked against another copy, unresolved V genes explain under half of the gap, and the rest is unexplained. V and J calls and clone size are those listed in that table; D and trimming were worked out from the DNA. The sample data list 13,000 to 15,000 clones, and approximately 61% of these were observed just once. The ten biggest clones cover approximately 8.1% of the sample.

Results the study describes overall, beyond this receptor: Early after transplant, peak levels of circulating GvH clones were found to be associated with declines in HvG clones. GvH clones were detected in recipient bone marrow, and some appeared earlier in ileal mucosa or blood, consistent with an intestinal mucosal origin. The relatively low number and heterogeneity of intestinal transplant patients limited the conclusions. In patients with donor T cell macrochimerism, the allografts had high GvH to HvG T cell clonal ratios.

CDR1 and CDR2 are drawn from the germline V gene: MNHEY, SVGAGI. Germline trimming: 5 bases from V, 1 base from J; junction bases outside gene matches: 6. The CDR3 spans 15 residues, from the cysteine through the phenylalanine. The DNA shown is the 45-base CDR3, in frame from base 1. Intraepithelial and lamina propria lymphocytes were isolated from graft specimens using dithiothreitol, EDTA incubations and collagenase D digestion. Bulk TCR-beta sequencing was performed on serial intestinal graft biopsy specimens collected as late as 600 days after transplant. The source material was ileum tissue, sampled around 730 days after intestinal transplantation. The receptor was isolated from a human patient who received an intestinal transplant, so some T cells may come from the graft donor. The chain was built from TRBV6-5 and TRBJ1-2; 8 central bases correspond to TRBD1. The CDR3 protein: CASSTWTGSNYGYTF. The DNA reads TGTGCCAGCAGTACGTGGACAGGGAGTAACTATGGCTACACCTTC.